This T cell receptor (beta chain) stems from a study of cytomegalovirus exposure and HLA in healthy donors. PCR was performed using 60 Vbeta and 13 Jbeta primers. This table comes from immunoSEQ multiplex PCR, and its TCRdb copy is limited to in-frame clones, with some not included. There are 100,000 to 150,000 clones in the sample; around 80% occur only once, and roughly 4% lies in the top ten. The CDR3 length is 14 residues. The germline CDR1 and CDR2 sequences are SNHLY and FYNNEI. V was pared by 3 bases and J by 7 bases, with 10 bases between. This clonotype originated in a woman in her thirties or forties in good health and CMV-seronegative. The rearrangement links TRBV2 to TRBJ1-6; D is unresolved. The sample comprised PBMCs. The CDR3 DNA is TGTGCCAGCAGTGATGGGCCAGAGAATTCACCCCTCCACTTT. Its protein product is CASSDGPENSPLHF.